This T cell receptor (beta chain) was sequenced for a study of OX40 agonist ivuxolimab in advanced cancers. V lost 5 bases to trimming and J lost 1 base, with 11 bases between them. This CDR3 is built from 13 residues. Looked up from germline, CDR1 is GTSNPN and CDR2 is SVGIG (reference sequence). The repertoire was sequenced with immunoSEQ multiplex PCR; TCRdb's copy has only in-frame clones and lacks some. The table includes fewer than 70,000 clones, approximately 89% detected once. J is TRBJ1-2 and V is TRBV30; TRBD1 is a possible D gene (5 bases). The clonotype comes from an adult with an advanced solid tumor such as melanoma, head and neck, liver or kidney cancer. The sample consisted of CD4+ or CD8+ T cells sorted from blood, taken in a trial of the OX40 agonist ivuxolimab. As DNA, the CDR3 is TGTGCCTGGGGGGACGGAATTAACTATGGCTACACCTTC. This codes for CAWGDGINYGYTF.